This T cell receptor (beta chain) was captured by sequencing in a study of CD8 T cells in Susac syndrome. V shed 4 bases and J shed 2 bases, with 21 bases lying between them. This CDR3 is built from 18 residues. It was with random hexamers that 0.5 to 1 ug RNA was reverse transcribed. It was immunoSEQ multiplex PCR that amplified TCR beta CDR3 across 54 Vbeta and 13 Jbeta. MiXCR, run by TCRdb on the immunoSEQ multiplex PCR reads, gives a single entry per CDR3 protein. The data show some 100,000 distinct CDR3 sequences, with 96% seen just once and more than 0.095% held by the top ten. The TCR originated in a human donor in good health. Sequencing was performed on CD4+ T cells from PBMCs. The gene calls are TRBV12-3 or TRBV12-4 and TRBJ1-3, with D unclear. CDR3 bases: TGTGCCAGCAGTTCGGTGGCCCATATTTTATCAACTGGAAACACCATATATTTT. Translated, it gives CASSSVAHILSTGNTIYF.